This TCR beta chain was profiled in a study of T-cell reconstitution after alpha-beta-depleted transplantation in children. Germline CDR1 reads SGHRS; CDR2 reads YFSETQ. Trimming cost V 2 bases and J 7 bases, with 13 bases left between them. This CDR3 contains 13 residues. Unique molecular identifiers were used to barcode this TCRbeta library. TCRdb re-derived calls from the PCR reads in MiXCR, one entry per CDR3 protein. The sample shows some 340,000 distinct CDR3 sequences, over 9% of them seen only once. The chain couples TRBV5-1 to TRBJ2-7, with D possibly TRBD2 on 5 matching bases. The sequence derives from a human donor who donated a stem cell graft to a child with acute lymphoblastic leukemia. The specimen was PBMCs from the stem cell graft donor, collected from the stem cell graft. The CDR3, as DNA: TGCGCCAGCAGCTTCGGTCTAGCTAGGGAGCAGTACTTC. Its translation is CASSFGLAREQYF.